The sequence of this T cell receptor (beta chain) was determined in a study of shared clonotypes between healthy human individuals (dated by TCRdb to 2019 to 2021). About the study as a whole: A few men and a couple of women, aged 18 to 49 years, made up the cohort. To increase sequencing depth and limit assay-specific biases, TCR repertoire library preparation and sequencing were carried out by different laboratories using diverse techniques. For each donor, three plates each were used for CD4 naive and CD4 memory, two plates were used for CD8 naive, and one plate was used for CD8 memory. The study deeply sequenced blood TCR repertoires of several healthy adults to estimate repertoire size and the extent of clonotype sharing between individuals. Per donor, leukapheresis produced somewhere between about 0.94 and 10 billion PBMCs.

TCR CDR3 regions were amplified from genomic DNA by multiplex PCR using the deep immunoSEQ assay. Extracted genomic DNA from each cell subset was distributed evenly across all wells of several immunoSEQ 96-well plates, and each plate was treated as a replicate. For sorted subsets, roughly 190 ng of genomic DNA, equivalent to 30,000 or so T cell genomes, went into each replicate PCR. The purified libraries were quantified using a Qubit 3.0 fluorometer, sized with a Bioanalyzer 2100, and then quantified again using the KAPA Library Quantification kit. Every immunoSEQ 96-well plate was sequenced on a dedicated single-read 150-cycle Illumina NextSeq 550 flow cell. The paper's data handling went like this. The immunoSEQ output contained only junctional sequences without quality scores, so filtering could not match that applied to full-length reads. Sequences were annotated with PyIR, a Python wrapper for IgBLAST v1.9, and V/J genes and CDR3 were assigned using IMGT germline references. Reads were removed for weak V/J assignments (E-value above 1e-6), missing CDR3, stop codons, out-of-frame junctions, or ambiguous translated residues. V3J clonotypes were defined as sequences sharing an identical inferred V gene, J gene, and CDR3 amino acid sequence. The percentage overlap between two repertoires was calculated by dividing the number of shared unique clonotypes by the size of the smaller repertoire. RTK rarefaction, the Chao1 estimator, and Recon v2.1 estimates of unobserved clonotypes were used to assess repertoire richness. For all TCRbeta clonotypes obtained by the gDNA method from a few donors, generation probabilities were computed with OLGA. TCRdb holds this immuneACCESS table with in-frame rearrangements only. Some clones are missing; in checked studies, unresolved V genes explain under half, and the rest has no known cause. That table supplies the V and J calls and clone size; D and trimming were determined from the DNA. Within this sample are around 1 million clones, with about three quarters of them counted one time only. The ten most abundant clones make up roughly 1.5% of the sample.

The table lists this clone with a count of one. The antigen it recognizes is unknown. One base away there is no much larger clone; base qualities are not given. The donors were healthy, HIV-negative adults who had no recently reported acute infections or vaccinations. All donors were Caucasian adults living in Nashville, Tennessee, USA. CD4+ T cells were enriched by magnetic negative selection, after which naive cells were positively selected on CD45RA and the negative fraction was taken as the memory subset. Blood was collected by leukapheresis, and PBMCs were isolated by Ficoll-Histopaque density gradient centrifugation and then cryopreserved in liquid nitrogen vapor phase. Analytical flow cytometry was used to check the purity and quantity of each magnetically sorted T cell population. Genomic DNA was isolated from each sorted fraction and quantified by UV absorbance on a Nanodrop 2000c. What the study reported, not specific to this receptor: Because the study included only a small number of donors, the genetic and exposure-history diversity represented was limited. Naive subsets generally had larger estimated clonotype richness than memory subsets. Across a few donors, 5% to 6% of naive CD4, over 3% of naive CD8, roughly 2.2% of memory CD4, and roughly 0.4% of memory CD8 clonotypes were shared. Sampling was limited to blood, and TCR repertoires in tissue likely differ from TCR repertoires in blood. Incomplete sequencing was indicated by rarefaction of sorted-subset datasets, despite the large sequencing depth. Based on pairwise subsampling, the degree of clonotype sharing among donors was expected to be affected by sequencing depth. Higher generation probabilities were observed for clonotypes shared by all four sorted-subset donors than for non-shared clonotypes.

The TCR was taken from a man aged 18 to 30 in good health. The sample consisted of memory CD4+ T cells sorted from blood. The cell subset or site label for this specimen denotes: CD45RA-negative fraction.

This receptor has the CDR3 CAIRAGQGNYGYTF. The nucleotide sequence reads TGTGCCATCAGGGCCGGACAGGGCAACTATGGCTACACCTTC. Recombination joined TRBV10-3 with TRBJ1-2, with 8 junctional bases fitting TRBD1. Germline trimming: 6 bases from V, 2 bases from J; junction bases outside gene matches: 5. The germline V gene sets CDR1 to ENHRY and CDR2 to SYGVKD. From the cysteine through the phenylalanine, the CDR3 covers 14 amino acids. The sequence is cut down to CDR3 DNA, 42 bases in frame from base 1.